This T cell receptor (beta chain) was identified in a study of T cell responses to AZD1222 COVID-19 vaccine. Study-level points and caveats: Mostly white British, mostly female donors; authors suggested clonal diversity may be underestimated. Recipients of two AZD1222 doses showed rising Spike-specific TCR breadth and depth.

Worth noting for this clone: What it binds is not known.

This CDR3 has 15 amino acids. The V end was cut by 5 bases, the J end by 0 bases, with 14 bases between. Per the germline V gene, CDR1 is SGHVS and CDR2 is FQNEAQ. The method was immunoSEQ multiplex PCR; TCRdb's version includes in-frame clones alone and lacks a portion of them. The table includes under 95,000 clones, approximately 88% detected once. It was second doses at about 4 or about 12 weeks that were pooled. This chain connects TRBV7-8 to TRBJ2-7; perhaps TRBD1 as D (5 bases). This sequence originates from an adult who received the AZD1222 COVID-19 vaccine. The source was peripheral blood, collected 28 days after the second AZD1222 dose. CDR3 nucleotides: TGTGCCAGCAGCGCCGTTCTACAGGCCTCCTACGAGCAGTACTTC. The encoded protein is CASSAVLQASYEQYF.